Sequencing of this TCR beta chain was carried out in a study of control samples from healthy donors and cancer patients. TCRdb keeps only in-frame clones here, not all; method: immunoSEQ multiplex PCR. The sample consists of 50,000 to 70,000 clones, 90% to 96% of them appearing once. Germline V gives CDR1 WNHNN, CDR2 SYGVQD (reference sequence). The V end was cut by 0 bases, the J end by 8 bases, with 10 bases between. CDR3 size: 13 residues. Material: blood. V usage is TRBV10-1 and J usage is TRBJ1-1; weak D call: TRBD1 (5 bases). This receptor was identified in a woman between 18 and 29 years old in good health. CDR3 residues: CASSESGRGEAFF. As DNA, the CDR3 is TGCGCCAGCAGTGAGTCGGGGCGAGGGGAAGCTTTCTTT.